This passage covers 29 T cell receptor beta chains from one sample sequenced in a study of T cell responses to AZD1222 COVID-19 vaccine. Some clones are missing from TCRdb's copy, which holds only in-frame ones; the method was immunoSEQ multiplex PCR. The top ten clones hold approximately 5% of a sample with roughly 150,000 clones, around 91% of them seen once. Specimen: peripheral blood, collected on day 0 of AZD1222 vaccination. The source is an adult in good health.

V and J are TRBV12-3 or TRBV12-4 and TRBJ1-1; D gene unclear. CDR3 length: 13 amino acids. Trimming removed 3 bases at V and 2 bases at J, with 7 bases between. The DNA of the CDR3 is TGTGCCAGCAGTTTCCGAGGTAACACTGAAGCTTTCTTT. Translation: CASSFRGNTEAFF.

This rearrangement joins TRBV7-9 to TRBJ2-2; 11 bases are shared with TRBD2. The CDR3 is made up of 19 amino acids. The V gene end was trimmed by 5 bases and the J gene end by 3 bases; junction bases not matched to a gene: 14. Germline V gene sequence: CDR1 SEHNR, CDR2 FQNEAQ (reference sequence). The CDR3 nucleotides read TGTGCCAGCAGCGCCCGACTAGCGGGACTTCAAACTTACACCGGGGAGCTGTTTTTT. Its protein product is CASSARLAGLQTYTGELFF. Supplemented by reference TRBV7-9 and TRBJ2-2, the full variable domain reads DTGVSQNPRHKITKRGQNVTFRCDPISEHNRLYWYRQTLGQGPEFLTYFQNEAQLEKSRLLSDRFSAERPKGSFSTLEIQRTEQGDSAMYLCASSARLAGLQTYTGELFFGEGSRLTVL.

This chain joins TRBV13 and TRBJ2-7; D may be TRBD1 (5 bases). The V and J ends lost 5 bases and 3 bases respectively, with 11 bases between them. The CDR3 covers 13 residues. Germline assignment: CDR1 PRHDT and CDR2 FYEKMQ (reference sequence). The CDR3 DNA follows: TGTGCCAGCAGCCCAAAAGGGGACTACGAGCAGTACTTC. Translated: CASSPKGDYEQYF. Combining the CDR3 with reference TRBV13 and TRBJ2-7 gives the whole variable domain AAGVIQSPRHLIKEKRETATLKCYPIPRHDTVYWYQQGPGQDPQFLISFYEKMQSDKGSIPDRFSAQQFSDYHSELNMSSLELGDSALYFCASSPKGDYEQYFGPGTRLTVT.

The rearrangement joins TRBV7-9 to TRBJ2-7; perhaps TRBD1 as D (6 bases). The CDR3 runs 14 residues. Looked up from germline, CDR1 is SEHNR and CDR2 is FQNEAQ (reference sequence). V lost 11 bases, J lost 2 bases, and 19 bases lay in between. The CDR3 sequence is CAGGPPDRTYEQYF. For the CDR3, the DNA is TGTGCCGGGGGCCCACCGGATAGGACCTACGAGCAGTACTTC.

This clone was counted a few times. The J gene is TRBJ2-7, the V gene TRBV6-2 or TRBV6-3; D unresolved. Trimming left V 2 bases short and J 5 bases short, with 7 bases between. The CDR3 runs to 12 residues. Germline V lookup: CDR1 MNHEY, CDR2 SVGEGT. The CDR3 here is CASSYDGHEQYF. CDR3 DNA: TGTGCCAGCAGTTACGACGGGCACGAGCAGTACTTC.

The V and J genes are TRBV5-4 and TRBJ1-2; D is perhaps TRBD1 (5 bases). Germline-derived CDR1 and CDR2 are SGHNT and YYREEE (reference sequence). With 1 base removed from V and 6 bases from J, the gap between germline ends came to 10 bases. The CDR3 loop spans 13 amino acids. The CDR3: CASSLLGGDGYTF. As DNA, the CDR3 is TGTGCCAGCAGCTTGCTCGGGGGAGATGGCTACACCTTC.

The chain carries TRBV24-1 and TRBJ1-4, with D possibly TRBD1 on 6 matching bases. V lost 1 base, J lost 12 bases, and 8 bases lay in between. CDR3 length: 12 residues. From germline, CDR1 is KGHDR and CDR2 SFDVKD. This chain's CDR3 is CATSDLRGELFF. Written as DNA, the CDR3 is TGTGCCACCAGTGATTTAAGGGGGGAACTGTTTTTT.

This rearrangement joins TRBV7-9 to TRBJ1-5; the D gene is possibly TRBD1 (6 bases). CDR1 is SEHNR, CDR2 FQNEAQ, per germline (reference sequence). The CDR3 contains 15 residues. The V and J ends lost 1 base and 2 bases respectively, with 9 bases between them. The CDR3 spells CASSLGGQGNQPQHF. The CDR3 DNA sequence: TGTGCCAGCAGCTTAGGGGGGCAGGGCAATCAGCCCCAGCATTTT.

This chain uses TRBV30 with TRBJ1-2, with 8 bases fitting TRBD1. Germline CDR1 reads GTSNPN; CDR2 reads SVGIG (reference sequence). This CDR3 region has 13 residues. J was trimmed by 4 bases and V by 6 bases; bases with no gene match: 7. DNA of the CDR3: TGTGCCTGCGACACCGACAGGGGCTATGGCTACACCTTC. Amino acids: CACDTDRGYGYTF.

This clone was seen more than once but under ten times. This chain links TRBV19 with TRBJ1-6, with D perhaps TRBD1 (5 bases). CDR3 size: 15 residues. V was pared by 9 bases and J by 7 bases, with 19 bases between. Germline-derived CDR1 and CDR2 are LNHDA and SQIVND (reference sequence). The chain's CDR3 is CASSPGGGTNSPLHF. For the CDR3, the DNA is TGTGCCAGCTCGCCGGGTGGGGGGACCAATTCACCCCTCCACTTT.

The sample holds a few counts of this clone. The chain couples TRBV3-1 (or the pseudogene TRBV3-2) to TRBJ2-3; D is ambiguous. V lost 3 bases, J lost 0 bases, and 13 bases lay in between. CDR3 length equals 16 residues. Germline CDR1 reads LGHDT; CDR2 reads YNNKEL (reference sequence). Here the CDR3 reads CASSHPDDTSTDTQYF. The CDR3 DNA reads as TGTGCCAGCAGCCACCCGGACGATACTAGCACAGATACGCAGTATTTT.

The gene calls are TRBV30 and TRBJ1-2; D may be TRBD1 (6 bases). Germline lookup yields CDR1 GTSNPN and CDR2 SVGIG (reference sequence). This CDR3 has 14 amino acids. V dropped 3 bases and J dropped 1 base, with 12 bases sitting between them. The CDR3 region is CAWRSRGLNYGYTF. CDR3 sequence (DNA): TGTGCCTGGAGGTCCAGGGGACTTAACTATGGCTACACCTTC.

The chain employs TRBV7-9 and TRBJ1-3, with D possibly being TRBD1 (5 bases). From germline, CDR1 is SEHNR and CDR2 FQNEAQ (reference sequence). CDR3 length: 14 amino acids. V was cut by 5 bases and J by 4 bases, with 12 bases left in between. CDR3 in amino acids: CASSRQHYGNTIYF. The CDR3 DNA reads as TGTGCCAGCAGCCGACAGCATTACGGAAACACCATATATTTT.

The J gene is TRBJ1-4, the V gene TRBV7-6, with 8 bases aligning to TRBD1. CDR3 length: 17 amino acids. Germline-derived CDR1 and CDR2 are SGHVS and FNYEAQ. Germline trimming cut 1 base from V and 8 bases from J; bases unmatched to any gene: 12. The CDR3 DNA follows: TGTGCCAGCAGCTTAGAGGTCCGGACAGGGTCGGGAGAAAAACTGTTTTTT. The encoded protein is CASSLEVRTGSGEKLFF.

This clone was seen just once. The rearrangement joins TRBV6-1 to TRBJ1-2, with TRBD1 matching 9 bases. After removal of 1 base from V and 4 bases from J, the junction contained 4 bases not matched to a gene. The CDR3 length is 15 residues. Germline values: CDR1 MNHNS, CDR2 SASEGT. CDR3 DNA: TGTGCCAGCAGTGAAGGGACAGGGGCTTTCTATGGCTACACCTTC. Translating it yields CASSEGTGAFYGYTF.

The CDR3, as DNA: TGTGCCTGGGGAGACCAGGGGGCGAGGTATGGCTACACCTTC. Encoded protein: CAWGDQGARYGYTF. The J gene is TRBJ1-2, the V gene TRBV30, with 8 bases fitting TRBD1. V trimming: 5 bases; J trimming: 5 bases; junction bases outside the gene matches: 10. The germline CDR1 and CDR2 sequences are GTSNPN and SVGIG (reference sequence). The CDR3 has 14 amino acids. Based on the CDR3 plus reference TRBV30 and TRBJ1-2, the full variable domain is SQTIHQWPATLVQPVGSPLSLECTVEGTSNPNLYWYRQAAGRGLQLLFYSVGIGQISSEVPQNLSASRPQDRQFILSSKKLLLSDSGFYLCAWGDQGARYGYTFGSGTRLTVV.

This chain links TRBV19 with TRBJ1-5; 9 bases align to TRBD1. Trimming cost V 0 bases and J 7 bases; bases outside gene matches: 4. CDR1 is LNHDA, CDR2 SQIVND, per germline (reference sequence). The CDR3 runs to 15 residues. CDR3 amino acids: CASSIEGQGNQPQHF. As DNA, the CDR3 is TGTGCCAGTAGTATAGAGGGACAGGGAAACCAGCCCCAGCATTTT.

The rearrangement uses TRBV5-5 and TRBJ1-5; 7 nucleotides match TRBD1. The germline V gene has CDR1 SGHKS and CDR2 YYEKEE (reference sequence). This CDR3 has 16 residues. The J segment lost 3 bases and the V segment lost 1 base, leaving 7 bases of the junction unmatched. CDR3 in amino acids: CASSLIGRGDNQPQHF. CDR3 DNA sequence: TGTGCCAGCAGCTTGATTGGCAGGGGGGACAATCAGCCCCAGCATTTT.

A remark on this clone: A much larger clone lies a single base off, so this may be a read error. The same CDR3 arises from other DNA sequences in this sample as well. The chain has TRBV3-1 (or the pseudogene TRBV3-2) and TRBJ2-7, with 9 bases lining up with TRBD2. Germline V CDR1 and CDR2: LGHDT, YNNKEL (reference sequence). CDR3 length: 17 residues. CDR3 DNA sequence: TGCCCCAGCAGCCAAGGACTCGCGGGGGGGGACGCCGGCGAGCAGTACTTC. Encoded protein: CPSSQGLAGGDAGEQYF.

V and J are TRBV7-9 and TRBJ2-5, with D possibly being TRBD1 (6 bases). V was clipped by 4 bases and J by 0 bases, with 9 bases between them. The CDR3 contains 14 residues. Germline V gene sequence: CDR1 SEHNR, CDR2 FQNEAQ (reference sequence). CDR3 in amino acids: CASSWGQNQETQYF. CDR3 nucleotide sequence: TGTGCCAGCAGCTGGGGACAAAACCAAGAGACCCAGTACTTC.

This chain connects TRBV6-2 or TRBV6-3 to TRBJ2-3; 7 positions match TRBD2. The V gene end was trimmed by 2 bases and the J gene end by 2 bases; junction bases not matched to a gene: 4. Germline lookup yields CDR1 MNHEY and CDR2 SVGEGT. CDR3 length: 15 amino acids. The CDR3 bases are TGTGCCAGCAGTTACAACGGGAGGCCCACAGATACGCAGTATTTT. As protein: CASSYNGRPTDTQYF.

The V gene is TRBV5-4, the J gene TRBJ2-7; 7 nucleotides align to TRBD1. Germline loops: CDR1 SGHNT, CDR2 YYREEE (reference sequence). The V and J ends lost 5 bases and 1 base, in that order; junction bases with no gene match: 9. CDR3 size: 15 residues. CDR3 in amino acids: CASSPTPGQSYEQYF. The CDR3 DNA reads TGTGCCAGCAGTCCTACTCCGGGACAGTCCTACGAGCAGTACTTC.

This chain links TRBV2 with TRBJ1-4; 12 nucleotides align to TRBD1. The CDR3 is 15 amino acids. CDR1 and CDR2 from the germline V gene are SNHLY and FYNNEI. Unmatched junction bases numbered 8, after V lost 7 bases and J lost 8 bases. The CDR3 spells CASTIWGTGGEKLFF. CDR3 coding DNA: TGTGCCAGCACCATATGGGGGACAGGGGGCGAAAAACTGTTTTTT.

V gene TRBV30 combines with J gene TRBJ1-3; D not resolved. Germline CDR1 is GTSNPN and CDR2 is SVGIG (reference sequence). Trimming shortened V by 3 bases and J by 5 bases, and 11 bases separated the two germline ends. The length of the CDR3 is 13 residues. CDR3 in amino acids: CAWSHSSRNTIYF. The CDR3 DNA sequence: TGTGCCTGGAGCCACTCATCCAGAAACACCATATATTTT.

The sample holds one count of this clone. The chain uses TRBV7-9 and TRBJ1-2; the D is unclear. Per germline, CDR1 SEHNR and CDR2 FQNEAQ (reference sequence). V was clipped by 1 base and J by 8 bases, with 23 bases between them. The CDR3 is 17 residues long. The chain's CDR3 is CASSLVKAAATPEGYTF. DNA of the CDR3: TGTGCCAGCAGCTTAGTAAAGGCGGCTGCCACACCAGAGGGCTACACCTTC.

The V call is TRBV11-3, the J call TRBJ2-6, with no clear D. Trimming cost V 0 bases and J 5 bases, with 11 bases left between them. The CDR3 is 16 residues long. Per germline, CDR1 SGHNT and CDR2 YENEEA. Written as DNA, the CDR3 is TGTGCCAGCAGCTTAGAGGCGACTCTTAGGGCCAACGTCCTGACTTTC. It yields the protein CASSLEATLRANVLTF.

The chain recombines TRBV11-2 with TRBJ1-2, with a possible D match to TRBD1 (5 bases). The ends were cut back, 4 bases at V and 5 bases at J, with 23 bases in the middle. There are 17 residues in the CDR3. Per the germline V gene, CDR1 is SGHAT and CDR2 is FQNNGV. The CDR3 coding sequence is TGTGCCAGCAGCTCTGCCAGGGTGTTTGGGTCGTGGTATGGCTACACCTTC. Its translation: CASSSARVFGSWYGYTF.

J is TRBJ1-3 and V is TRBV5-6, with 8 nucleotides matching TRBD1. The CDR3 totals 16 residues. J lost 0 bases, V lost 2 bases, and 4 bases had no gene match. Per germline, CDR1 SGHDT and CDR2 YYEEEE. For the CDR3, the DNA is TGTGCCAGCAGCTTACTCGGGACAGGCTCTGGAAACACCATATATTTT. Translated: CASSLLGTGSGNTIYF.

CDR3 in amino acids: CASSQEDRGSYEQYF. The CDR3 region has the DNA TGCGCCAGCAGCCAAGAGGACAGGGGGTCCTACGAGCAGTACTTC. The chain joins TRBV4-1 to TRBJ2-7, with TRBD1 matching 10 bases. After removal of 0 bases from V and 1 base from J, the junction contained 0 bases not matched to a gene. CDR3 size: 15 residues. Germline V gene data show CDR1 as MGHRA and CDR2 as YSYEKL.